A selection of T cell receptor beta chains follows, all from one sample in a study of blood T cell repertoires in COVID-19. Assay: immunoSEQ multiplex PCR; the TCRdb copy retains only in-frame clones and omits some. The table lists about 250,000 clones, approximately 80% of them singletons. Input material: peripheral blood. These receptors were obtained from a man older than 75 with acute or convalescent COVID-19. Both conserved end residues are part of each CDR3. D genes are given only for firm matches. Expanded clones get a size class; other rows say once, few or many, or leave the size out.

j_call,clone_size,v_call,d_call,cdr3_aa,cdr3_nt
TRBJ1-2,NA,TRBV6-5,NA,CASSRTLSYGYTF,TGTGCCAGCAGCCGGACTCTTTCTTATGGCTACACCTTC
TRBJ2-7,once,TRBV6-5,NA,CASQDSYEQYF,TGTGCCAGCCAGGACTCCTACGAGCAGTACTTC
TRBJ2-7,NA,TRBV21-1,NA,CASSPPVGETPYEQYF,TGTGCCAGCAGCCCTCCAGTGGGCGAAACACCCTACGAGCAGTACTTC
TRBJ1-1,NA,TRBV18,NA,CASSPIQVGPEAFF,TGTGCCAGCTCACCAATTCAGGTGGGCCCCGAAGCTTTCTTT
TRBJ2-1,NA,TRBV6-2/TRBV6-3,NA,CASSSGLPGEQFF,TGTGCCAGCAGCTCAGGACTGCCGGGGGAGCAGTTCTTC
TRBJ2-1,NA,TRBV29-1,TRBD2,CSVGLDNEQFF,TGCAGCGTGGGACTAGACAATGAGCAGTTCTTC
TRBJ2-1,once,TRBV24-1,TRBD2,CATSDATGTSGSYNEQFF,TGTGCCACCAGTGATGCTACCGGGACTAGCGGGAGCTACAATGAGCAGTTCTTC
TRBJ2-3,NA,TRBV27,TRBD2,CASSLPGLAGVRDTQYF,TGTGCCAGCAGTCTTCCGGGACTAGCGGGAGTTAGAGATACGCAGTATTTT
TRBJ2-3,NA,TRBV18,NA,CASSPQTGSTDTQYF,TGTGCCAGCTCACCACAAACAGGGTCCACAGATACGCAGTATTTT
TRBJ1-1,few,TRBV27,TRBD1,CASSLSGQGSFRAFF,TGTGCCAGCAGTTTAAGTGGACAGGGGTCGTTTCGAGCTTTCTTT
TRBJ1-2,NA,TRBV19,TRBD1,CASSPGTGGSGYTF,TGTGCCAGTAGTCCCGGGACAGGGGGTTCTGGCTACACCTTC
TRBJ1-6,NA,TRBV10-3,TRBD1,CAISGQGDSSPLHF,TGTGCCATCAGTGGACAGGGGGACAGTTCACCCCTCCACTTT
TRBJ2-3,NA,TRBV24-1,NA,CATTSPVSNTQYF,TGTGCCACCACGTCCCCGGTTTCTAATACGCAGTATTTT
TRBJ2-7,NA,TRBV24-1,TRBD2,CATSDSGSHSYEQYF,TGTGCCACCAGTGATAGCGGGAGTCACTCCTACGAGCAGTACTTC
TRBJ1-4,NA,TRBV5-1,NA,CASSPTSGGSLEKLFF,TGCGCCAGCAGCCCGACCTCCGGGGGGTCACTCGAAAAACTGTTTTTT
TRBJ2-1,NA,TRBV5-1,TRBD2,CASTGTSGSKVNEQFF,TGCGCCAGCACCGGGACTAGCGGGAGTAAGGTCAATGAGCAGTTCTTC
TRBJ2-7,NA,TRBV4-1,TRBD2,CASSHRLAGVYEQYF,TGCGCCAGCAGCCACAGACTAGCGGGAGTCTACGAGCAGTACTTC
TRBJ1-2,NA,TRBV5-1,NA,CASSLGRVEGYTF,TGCGCCAGCAGCTTGGGCAGGGTAGAGGGCTACACCTTC
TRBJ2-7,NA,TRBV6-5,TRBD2,CASSSRGTIDEQYF,TGTGCCAGCAGTAGTCGGGGGACTATAGACGAGCAGTACTTC
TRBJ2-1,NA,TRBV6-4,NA,CASSVLASSYNEQFF,TGTGCCAGCAGTGTACTAGCCAGCTCCTACAATGAGCAGTTCTTC
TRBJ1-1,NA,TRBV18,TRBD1,CASSPTGVTEAFF,TGTGCCAGCTCGCCGACAGGGGTGACTGAAGCTTTCTTT
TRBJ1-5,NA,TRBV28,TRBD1,CASSLLTGDQPQHF,TGTGCCAGCAGTCTTCTAACAGGGGATCAGCCCCAGCATTTT
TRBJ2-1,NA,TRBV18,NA,CASSPRWTDNNEQFF,TGTGCCAGCTCACCACGTTGGACTGACAACAATGAGCAGTTCTTC
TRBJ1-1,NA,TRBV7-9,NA,CASSLGGKGSWVEAFF,TGTGCCAGCAGCTTAGGGGGCAAGGGAAGTTGGGTGGAAGCTTTCTTT
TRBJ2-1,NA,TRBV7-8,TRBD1,CASSYRDRAYNEQFF,TGTGCCAGCAGCTACAGGGACAGGGCATACAATGAGCAGTTCTTC
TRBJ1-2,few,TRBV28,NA,CASNHIRFVILANYGYTF,TGTGCCAGCAACCATATAAGATTCGTAATACTCGCTAACTATGGCTACACCTTC
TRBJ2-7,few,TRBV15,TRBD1,CATSRDRDSSYEQYF,TGTGCCACCAGCAGAGATAGGGACAGCTCCTACGAGCAGTACTTC
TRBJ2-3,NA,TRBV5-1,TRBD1,CASSQQGAEDTQYF,TGCGCCAGCAGTCAACAGGGGGCGGAAGATACGCAGTATTTT
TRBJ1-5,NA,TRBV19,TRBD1,CASSMDRRDNQPQHF,TGTGCCAGTAGTATGGACAGGCGGGACAATCAGCCCCAGCATTTT
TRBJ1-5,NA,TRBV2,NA,CASSSVSNQPQHF,TGTGCCAGCAGTTCAGTTAGCAATCAGCCCCAGCATTTT
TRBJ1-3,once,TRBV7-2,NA,CASSLDRDSGNTIYF,TGTGCCAGCAGCTTAGATCGGGATTCTGGAAACACCATATATTTT
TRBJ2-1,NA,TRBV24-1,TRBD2,CATSDAPPGLADGEQFF,TGTGCCACCAGTGACGCACCTCCGGGACTAGCGGACGGTGAGCAGTTCTTC
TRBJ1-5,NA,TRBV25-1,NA,CASSGQTNQPQHF,TGTGCCAGCTCCGGACAGACGAATCAGCCCCAGCATTTT
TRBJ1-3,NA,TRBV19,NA,CASSMRQEGPGNTIYF,TGTGCCAGTAGTATGAGGCAGGAGGGGCCTGGAAACACCATATATTTT
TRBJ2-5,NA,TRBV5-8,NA,CASSLWVSGQETQYF,TGTGCCAGCAGCCTGTGGGTTTCGGGCCAAGAGACCCAGTACTTC
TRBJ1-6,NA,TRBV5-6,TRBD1,CASSPLQGANSPLHF,TGTGCCAGCAGCCCCCTACAGGGGGCGAATTCACCCCTCCACTTT
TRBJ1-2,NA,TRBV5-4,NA,CASSRRQARDYGYTF,TGTGCCAGCAGCCGCCGGCAGGCCAGGGACTATGGCTACACCTTC
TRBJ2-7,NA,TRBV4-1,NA,CASSPPGQTYEQYF,TGCGCCAGCAGCCCGCCAGGACAGACCTACGAGCAGTACTTC
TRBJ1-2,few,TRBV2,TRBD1,CASRGQGYGYTF,TGTGCCAGCAGGGGACAGGGCTATGGCTACACCTTC
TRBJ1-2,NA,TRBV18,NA,CASSPDRSNYGYTF,TGTGCCAGCTCACCGGACAGATCTAACTATGGCTACACCTTC
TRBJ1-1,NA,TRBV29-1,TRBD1,CSVGTGGLTEAFF,TGCAGCGTTGGGACAGGGGGCTTAACTGAAGCTTTCTTT
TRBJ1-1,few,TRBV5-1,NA,CASSFGDSEAFF,TGCGCCAGCAGCTTCGGGGACTCTGAAGCTTTCTTT
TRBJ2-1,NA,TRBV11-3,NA,CASSLGGAVPPYNEQFF,TGTGCCAGCAGCTTAGGGGGAGCGGTGCCGCCCTACAATGAGCAGTTCTTC
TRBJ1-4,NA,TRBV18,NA,CASSSPTATNEKLFF,TGTGCCAGCTCCTCACCAACGGCAACTAATGAAAAACTGTTTTTT
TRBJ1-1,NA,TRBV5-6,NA,CASSLAQRGNTEAFF,TGTGCCAGCAGCTTGGCCCAGCGTGGGAACACTGAAGCTTTCTTT
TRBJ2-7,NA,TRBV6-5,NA,CASTNDLGYEQYF,TGTGCCAGCACCAATGATCTCGGCTACGAGCAGTACTTC
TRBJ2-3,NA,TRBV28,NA,CASSLGPGQQYF,TGTGCCAGCAGTTTGGGACCGGGACAGCAGTATTTT
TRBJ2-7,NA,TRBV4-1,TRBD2,CASSQDGGGWSYEQYF,TGCGCCAGCAGCCAAGATGGCGGGGGTTGGTCCTACGAGCAGTACTTC
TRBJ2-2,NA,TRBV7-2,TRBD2,CASSLHPSGRNTGELFF,TGTGCCAGCAGCCTTCATCCTAGCGGGAGAAACACCGGGGAGCTGTTTTTT